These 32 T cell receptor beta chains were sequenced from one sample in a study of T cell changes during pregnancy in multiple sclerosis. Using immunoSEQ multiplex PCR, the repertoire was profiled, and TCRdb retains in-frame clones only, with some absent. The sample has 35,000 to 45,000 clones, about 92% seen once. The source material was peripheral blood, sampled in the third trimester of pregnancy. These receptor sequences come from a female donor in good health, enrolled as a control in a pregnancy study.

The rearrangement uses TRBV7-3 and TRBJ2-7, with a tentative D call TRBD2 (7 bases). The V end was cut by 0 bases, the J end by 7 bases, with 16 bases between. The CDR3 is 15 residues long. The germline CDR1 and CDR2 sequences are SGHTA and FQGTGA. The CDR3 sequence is CASSLTAGGQGEQYF. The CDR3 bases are TGTGCCAGCAGCTTAACGGCCGGGGGGCAGGGGGAGCAGTACTTC.

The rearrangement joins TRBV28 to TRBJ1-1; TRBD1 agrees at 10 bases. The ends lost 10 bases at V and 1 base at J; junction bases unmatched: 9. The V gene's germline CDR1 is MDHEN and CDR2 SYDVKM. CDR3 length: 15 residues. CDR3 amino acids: CAIQWTGGGNTEAFF. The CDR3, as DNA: TGTGCCATCCAATGGACAGGGGGGGGGAACACTGAAGCTTTCTTT.

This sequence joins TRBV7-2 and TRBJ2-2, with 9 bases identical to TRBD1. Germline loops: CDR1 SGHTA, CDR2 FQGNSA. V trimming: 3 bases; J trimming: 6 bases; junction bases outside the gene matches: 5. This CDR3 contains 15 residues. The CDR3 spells CASSFNTGGPGELFF. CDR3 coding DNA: TGTGCCAGCAGCTTCAACACAGGGGGCCCCGGGGAGCTGTTTTTT.

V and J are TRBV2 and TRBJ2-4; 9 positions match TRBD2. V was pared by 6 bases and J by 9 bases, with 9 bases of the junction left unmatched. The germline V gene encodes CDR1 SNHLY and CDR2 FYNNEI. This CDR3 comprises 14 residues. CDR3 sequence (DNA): TGTGCCAGCAGACCCGGGACTAGCAAAGGCATTCAGTACTTC. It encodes CASRPGTSKGIQYF. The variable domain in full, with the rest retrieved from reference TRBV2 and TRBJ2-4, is EPEVTQTPSHQVTQMGQEVILRCVPISNHLYFYWYRQILGQKVEFLVSFYNNEISEKSEIFDDQFSVERPDGSNFTLKIRSTKLEDSAMYFCASRPGTSKGIQYFGAGTRLSVL.

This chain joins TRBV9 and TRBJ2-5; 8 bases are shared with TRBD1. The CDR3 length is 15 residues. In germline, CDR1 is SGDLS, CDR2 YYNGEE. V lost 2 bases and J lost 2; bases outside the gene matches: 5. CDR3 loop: CASSVGTGPQETQYF. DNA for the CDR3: TGTGCCAGCAGCGTCGGGACAGGCCCACAAGAGACCCAGTACTTC.

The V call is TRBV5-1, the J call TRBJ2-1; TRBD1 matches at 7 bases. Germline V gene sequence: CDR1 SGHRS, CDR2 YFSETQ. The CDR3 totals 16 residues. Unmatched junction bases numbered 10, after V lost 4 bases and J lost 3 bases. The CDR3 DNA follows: TGCGCCAGCAGCCTGGAGACAGGGCCGGTCTACAATGAGCAGTTCTTC. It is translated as CASSLETGPVYNEQFF.

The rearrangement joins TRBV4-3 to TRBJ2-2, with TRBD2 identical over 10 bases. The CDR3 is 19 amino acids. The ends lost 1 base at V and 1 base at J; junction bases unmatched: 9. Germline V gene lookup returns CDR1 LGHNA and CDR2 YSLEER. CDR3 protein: CASSQVKLAGTMNTGELFF. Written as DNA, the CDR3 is TGCGCCAGCAGCCAAGTCAAACTAGCGGGGACAATGAACACCGGGGAGCTGTTTTTT.

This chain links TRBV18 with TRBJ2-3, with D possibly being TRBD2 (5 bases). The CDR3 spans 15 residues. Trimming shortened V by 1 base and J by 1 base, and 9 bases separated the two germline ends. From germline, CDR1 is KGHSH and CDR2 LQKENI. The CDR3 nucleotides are TGTGCCAGCTCACCACTCAGCGGCCGCACAGATACGCAGTATTTT. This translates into CASSPLSGRTDTQYF.

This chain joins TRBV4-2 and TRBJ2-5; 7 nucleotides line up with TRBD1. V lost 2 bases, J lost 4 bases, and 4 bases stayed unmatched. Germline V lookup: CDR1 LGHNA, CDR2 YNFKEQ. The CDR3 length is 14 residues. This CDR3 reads CASSQRQGGETQYF. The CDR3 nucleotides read TGTGCCAGCAGCCAAAGACAGGGTGGAGAGACCCAGTACTTC.

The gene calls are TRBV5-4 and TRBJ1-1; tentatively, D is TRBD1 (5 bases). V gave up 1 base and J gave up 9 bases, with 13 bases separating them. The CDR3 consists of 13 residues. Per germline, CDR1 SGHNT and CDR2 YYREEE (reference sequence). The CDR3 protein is CASSLWGVAQAFF. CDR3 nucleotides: TGTGCCAGCAGCTTGTGGGGGGTTGCCCAAGCTTTCTTT.

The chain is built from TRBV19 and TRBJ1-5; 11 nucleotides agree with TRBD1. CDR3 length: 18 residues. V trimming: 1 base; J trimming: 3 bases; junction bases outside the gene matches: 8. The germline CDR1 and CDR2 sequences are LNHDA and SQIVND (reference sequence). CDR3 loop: CASSIGTGGAKPNQPQHF. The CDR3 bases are TGTGCCAGTAGTATAGGGACAGGGGGCGCGAAACCCAATCAGCCCCAGCATTTT. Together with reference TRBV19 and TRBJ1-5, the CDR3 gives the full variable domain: DGGITQSPKYLFRKEGQNVTLSCEQNLNHDAMYWYRQDPGQGLRLIYYSQIVNDFQKGDIAEGYSVSREKKESFPLTVTSAQKNPTAFYLCASSIGTGGAKPNQPQHFGDGTRLSIL.

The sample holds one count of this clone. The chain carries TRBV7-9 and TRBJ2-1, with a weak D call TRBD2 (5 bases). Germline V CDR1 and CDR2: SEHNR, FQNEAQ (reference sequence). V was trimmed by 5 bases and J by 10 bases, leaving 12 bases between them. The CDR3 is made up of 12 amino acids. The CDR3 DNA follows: TGTGCCAGCAGCCCCTCGGGAACGGAGCAGTTCTTC. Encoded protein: CASSPSGTEQFF.

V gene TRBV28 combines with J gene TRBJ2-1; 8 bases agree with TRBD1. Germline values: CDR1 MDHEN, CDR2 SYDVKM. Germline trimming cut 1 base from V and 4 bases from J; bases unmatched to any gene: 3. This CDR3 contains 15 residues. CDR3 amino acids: CASSLLDRVYNEQFF. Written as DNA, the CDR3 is TGTGCCAGCAGTTTATTGGACAGGGTATACAATGAGCAGTTCTTC.

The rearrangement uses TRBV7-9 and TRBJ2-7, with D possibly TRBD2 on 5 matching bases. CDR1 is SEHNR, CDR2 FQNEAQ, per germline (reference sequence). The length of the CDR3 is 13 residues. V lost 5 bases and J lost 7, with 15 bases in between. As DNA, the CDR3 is TGTGCCAGCAGCCCCCCGACGAGGGAAGAGCAGTACTTC. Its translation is CASSPPTREEQYF.

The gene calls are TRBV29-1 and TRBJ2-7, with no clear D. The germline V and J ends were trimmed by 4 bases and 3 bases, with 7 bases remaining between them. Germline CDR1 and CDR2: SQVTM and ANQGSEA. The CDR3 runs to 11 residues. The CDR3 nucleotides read TGCAGCGTTGGTCAGATCTACGAGCAGTACTTC. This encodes CSVGQIYEQYF.

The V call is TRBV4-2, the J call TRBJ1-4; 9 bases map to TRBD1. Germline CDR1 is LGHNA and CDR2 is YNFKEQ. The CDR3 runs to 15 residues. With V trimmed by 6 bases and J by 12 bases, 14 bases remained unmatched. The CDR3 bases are TGTGCCAGCAGTACAAGCGGGACAGGGAGTAGGGAACTGTTTTTT. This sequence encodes CASSTSGTGSRELFF.

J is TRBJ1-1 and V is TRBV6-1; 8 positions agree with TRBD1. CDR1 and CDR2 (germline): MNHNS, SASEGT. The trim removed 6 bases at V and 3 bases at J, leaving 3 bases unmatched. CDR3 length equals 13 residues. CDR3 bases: TGTGCCAGCAGCCTGGACAGGGACACTGAAGCTTTCTTT. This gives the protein CASSLDRDTEAFF.

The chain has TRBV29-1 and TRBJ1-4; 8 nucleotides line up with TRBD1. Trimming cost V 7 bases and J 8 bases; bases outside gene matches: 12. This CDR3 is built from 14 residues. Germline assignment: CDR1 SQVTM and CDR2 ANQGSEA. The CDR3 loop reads CSDTTGDRGEKLFF. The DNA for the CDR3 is TGCAGCGACACAACTGGAGACAGGGGAGAAAAACTGTTTTTT.

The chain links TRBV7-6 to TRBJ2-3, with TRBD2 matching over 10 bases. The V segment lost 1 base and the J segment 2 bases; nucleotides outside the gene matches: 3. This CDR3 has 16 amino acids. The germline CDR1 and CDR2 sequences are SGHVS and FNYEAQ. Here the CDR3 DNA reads TGTGCCAGCAGCTTAGGGACTAGCGGATCCACAGATACGCAGTATTTT. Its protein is CASSLGTSGSTDTQYF.

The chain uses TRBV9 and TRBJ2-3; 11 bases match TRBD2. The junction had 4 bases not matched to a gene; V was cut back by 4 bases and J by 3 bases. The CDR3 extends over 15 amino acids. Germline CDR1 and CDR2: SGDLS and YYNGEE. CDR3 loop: CASSPGTSGTDTQYF. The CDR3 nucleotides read TGTGCCAGCAGCCCCGGGACTAGCGGTACAGATACGCAGTATTTT.

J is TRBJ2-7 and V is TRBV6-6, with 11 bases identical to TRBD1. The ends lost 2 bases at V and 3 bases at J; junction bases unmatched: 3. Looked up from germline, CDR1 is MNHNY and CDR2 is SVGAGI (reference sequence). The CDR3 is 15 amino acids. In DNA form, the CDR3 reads TGTGCCAGCAGTTACAGGGACAGGGGGGACTACGAGCAGTACTTC. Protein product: CASSYRDRGDYEQYF.

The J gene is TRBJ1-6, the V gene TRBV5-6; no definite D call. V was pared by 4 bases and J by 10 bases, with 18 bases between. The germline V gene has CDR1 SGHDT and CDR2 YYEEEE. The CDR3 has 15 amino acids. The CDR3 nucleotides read TGTGCCAGCAGCCGTATAGAAGGGAGCAAATCACCCCTCCACTTT. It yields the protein CASSRIEGSKSPLHF.

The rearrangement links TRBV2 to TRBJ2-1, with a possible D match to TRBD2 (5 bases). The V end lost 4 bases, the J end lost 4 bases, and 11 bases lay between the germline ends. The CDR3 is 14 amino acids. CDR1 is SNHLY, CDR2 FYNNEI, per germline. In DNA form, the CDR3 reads TGTGCCAGCAGTGCCGAGGGATTGTACAATGAGCAGTTCTTC. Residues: CASSAEGLYNEQFF.

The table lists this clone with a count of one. CDR3 region: CASSLDRYNEQFF. CDR3 sequence (DNA): TGTGCCAGCAGCCTCGACAGGTACAATGAGCAGTTCTTC. V gene TRBV7-3 combines with J gene TRBJ2-1; D may be TRBD1 (6 bases). Trimming took 5 bases from V and 4 from J, leaving 9 bases between them. This CDR3 is built from 13 residues. Germline CDR1 and CDR2: SGHTA and FQGTGA.

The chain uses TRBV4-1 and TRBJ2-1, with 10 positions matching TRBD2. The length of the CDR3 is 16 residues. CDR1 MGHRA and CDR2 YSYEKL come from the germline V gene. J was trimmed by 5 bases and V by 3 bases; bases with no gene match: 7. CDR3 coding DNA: TGCGCCAGCAGCCATCCTCGACTAGCGGGTCACAATGAGCAGTTCTTC. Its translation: CASSHPRLAGHNEQFF.

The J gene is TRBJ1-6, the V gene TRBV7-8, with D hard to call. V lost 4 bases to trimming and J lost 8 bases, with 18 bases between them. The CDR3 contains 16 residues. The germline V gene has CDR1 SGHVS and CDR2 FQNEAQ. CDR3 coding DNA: TGTGCCAGCAGCTCCGGGAGGCCAACTACGGATTCACCCCTCCACTTT. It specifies CASSSGRPTTDSPLHF. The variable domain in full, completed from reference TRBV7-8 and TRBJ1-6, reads GAGVSQSPRYKVAKRGQDVALRCDPISGHVSLFWYQQALGQGPEFLTYFQNEAQLDKSGLPSDRFFAERPEGSVSTLKIQRTQQEDSAVYLCASSSGRPTTDSPLHFGNGTRLTVT.

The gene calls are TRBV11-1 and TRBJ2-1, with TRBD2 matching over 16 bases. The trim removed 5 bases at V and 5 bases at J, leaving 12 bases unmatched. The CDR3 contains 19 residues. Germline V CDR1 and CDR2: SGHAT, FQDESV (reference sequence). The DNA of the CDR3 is TGTGCCAGCAGCCCAGGGACTAGCGGGGGGGCCTTCGCCGACAATGAGCAGTTCTTC. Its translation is CASSPGTSGGAFADNEQFF.

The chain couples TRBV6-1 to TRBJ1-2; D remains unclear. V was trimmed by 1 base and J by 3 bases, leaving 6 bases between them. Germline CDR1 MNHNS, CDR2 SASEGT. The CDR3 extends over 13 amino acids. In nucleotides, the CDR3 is TGTGCCAGCAGTGAAGTAGAGCACTATGGCTACACCTTC. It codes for CASSEVEHYGYTF.

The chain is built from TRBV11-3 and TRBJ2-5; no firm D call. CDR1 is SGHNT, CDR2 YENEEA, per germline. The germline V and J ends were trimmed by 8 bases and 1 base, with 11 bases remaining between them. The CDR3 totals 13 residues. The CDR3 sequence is CASARGTQETQYF. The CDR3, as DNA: TGTGCCAGCGCAAGAGGAACCCAAGAGACCCAGTACTTC. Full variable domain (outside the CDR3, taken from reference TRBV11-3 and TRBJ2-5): EAGVVQSPRYKIIEKKQPVAFWCNPISGHNTLYWYLQNLGQGPELLIRYENEEAVDDSQLPKDRFSAERLKGVDSTLKIQPAELGDSAVYLCASARGTQETQYFGPGTRLLVL.

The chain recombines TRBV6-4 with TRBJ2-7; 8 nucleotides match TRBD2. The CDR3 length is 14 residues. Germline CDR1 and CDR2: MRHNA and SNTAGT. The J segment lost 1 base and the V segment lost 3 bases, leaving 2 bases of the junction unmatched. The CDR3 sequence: CASSETSGSYEQYF. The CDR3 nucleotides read TGTGCCAGCAGTGAAACTAGCGGATCCTACGAGCAGTACTTC.

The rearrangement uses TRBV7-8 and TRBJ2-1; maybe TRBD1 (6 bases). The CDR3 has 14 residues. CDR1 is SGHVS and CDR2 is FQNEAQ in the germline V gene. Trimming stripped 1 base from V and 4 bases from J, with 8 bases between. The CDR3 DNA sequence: TGTGCCAGCAGCTTAGGACAGGTTTACAATGAGCAGTTCTTC. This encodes CASSLGQVYNEQFF.

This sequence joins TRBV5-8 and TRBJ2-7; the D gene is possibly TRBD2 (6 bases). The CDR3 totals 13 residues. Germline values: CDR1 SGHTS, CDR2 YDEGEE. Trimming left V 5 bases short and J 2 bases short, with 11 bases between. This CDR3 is CASSSSDPYEQYF. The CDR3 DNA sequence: TGTGCCAGCAGTTCTAGCGACCCCTACGAGCAGTACTTC. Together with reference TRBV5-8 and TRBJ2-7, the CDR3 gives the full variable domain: EAGVTQSPTHLIKTRGQQATLRCSPISGHTSVYWYQQALGLGLQFLLWYDEGEERNRGNFPPRFSGRQFPNYSSELNVNALELEDSALYLCASSSSDPYEQYFGPGTRLTVT.